The clone carrying this TCR beta chain was seen repeatedly, ten times or more. The antigen remains unidentified. These data come from a study of T cells in Graves' hyperthyroidism and ophthalmopathy. Regarding the study as a whole: Expanded thyroid clonotypes (above 0.001) were mostly also found in blood.

Per the germline V gene, CDR1 is MNHEY and CDR2 is SVGEGT. The V and J ends lost 10 bases and 7 bases, in that order; junction bases with no gene match: 14. This CDR3 contains 15 residues. TCR beta CDR3 sequences were amplified from RNA transcripts. During a first-round RT-PCR of the TCR CDR3, the HTBI primer set was used. MiXCR was run by TCRdb on the multiplex PCR reads, yielding one entry per CDR3 protein. The sample lists 250,000 to 350,000 distinct CDR3 sequences; about 20% were seen once. The TCR was taken from a man aged 25 to 40 with Graves' ophthalmopathy. The sequencing sample was made of blood. The gene calls are TRBV6-2 or TRBV6-3 and TRBJ2-1; TRBD2 matches 9 bases. CDR3 coding DNA: TGTGCCATCCTTCTAGCGGGACGAGAGCTTAATGAGCAGTTCTTC. Translation gives CAILLAGRELNEQFF.